This T cell receptor (beta chain) was captured in a study of regulatory T cells in long-lasting Graves disease. Time point here: newly diagnosed GD, antithyroid drugs for less than 3 months. Making the TCR library involved RNA that had been extracted from PBMCs. This CDR3 is 11 amino acids long. Trimming took off 0 bases at V and 4 bases at J, with 3 bases between the two ends. Germline values: CDR1 DFQATT, CDR2 SNEGSKA (reference sequence). iRepertoire HTBI primers and Arm-PCR of CDR3 regions built TCR beta libraries. TCRdb reprocessed the multiplex PCR reads with MiXCR, giving one entry per CDR3 protein. This table has around 320,000 distinct CDR3 sequences, around 15% appearing once. The data also belong to a second study, concerning T cells in Graves' hyperthyroidism and ophthalmopathy.

V usage is TRBV20-1 and J usage is TRBJ1-2; D is undetermined. The clonotype comes from a man aged 40-49 years with Graves disease. The sequenced sample was peripheral blood mononuclear cells (PBMCs), obtained at new diagnosis, from a patient treated with antithyroid drugs. The CDR3 DNA reads as TGCAGTGCTAGAGAAGTCTATGGCTACACCTTC. Translation gives CSAREVYGYTF.